The subject of this entry is one T cell receptor (beta chain). These data are taken from a study of blood T cell repertoires in COVID-19. The overall study: PBMCs, B-cell-depleted T cells, or T cells provided the cDNA or gDNA that made up the material.

Germline CDR1 and CDR2: SGHDN and FVKESK. The CDR3 consists of 15 residues. Trimming removed 3 bases from V and 6 bases from J; junction bases left unmatched: 10. Assay: immunoSEQ multiplex PCR; the TCRdb copy retains only in-frame clones and omits some. The top ten clones hold less than 20% of a sample with roughly 250,000 clones, about 86% of them seen once. Sequences were obtained from peripheral blood. V usage is TRBV14 and J usage is TRBJ1-1; 7 bases line up with TRBD1. The sequence came from an older person with COVID-19, enrolled during active disease. In DNA, the CDR3 is TGTGCCAGCAGCCACCCAGGGGGACGGTTCGCTGAAGCTTTCTTT. It yields the protein CASSHPGGRFAEAFF.